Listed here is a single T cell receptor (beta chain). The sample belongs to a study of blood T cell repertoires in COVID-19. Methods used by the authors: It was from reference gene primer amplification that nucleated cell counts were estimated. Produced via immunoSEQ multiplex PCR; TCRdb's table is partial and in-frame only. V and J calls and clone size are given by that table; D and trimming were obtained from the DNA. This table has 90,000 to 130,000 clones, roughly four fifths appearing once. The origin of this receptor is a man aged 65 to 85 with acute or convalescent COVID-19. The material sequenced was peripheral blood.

CDR3 in DNA: TGTGCCAGTAGTAGACAGGGGGCCGGAAGTAGGTTGCTGTTTTTT. This encodes CASSRQGAGSRLLFF. The chain joins TRBV19 to TRBJ1-4; TRBD1 matches 10 bases. The junction had 13 bases not matched to a gene; V was cut back by 4 bases and J by 14 bases. The germline CDR1 and CDR2 sequences are LNHDA and SQIVND (reference sequence). This CDR3 comprises 15 residues. Variable domain in full (rest from reference TRBV19 and TRBJ1-4): DGGITQSPKYLFRKEGQNVTLSCEQNLNHDAMYWYRQDPGQGLRLIYYSQIVNDFQKGDIAEGYSVSREKKESFPLTVTSAQKNPTAFYLCASSRQGAGSRLLFFGSGTQLSVL.